Sequencing of this T cell receptor (beta chain) was carried out in a study of CD8 T cells in ankylosing spondylitis. General study findings and limits: For ankylosing spondylitis blood, a TCR beta motif of about eight highly homologous variants appeared characteristic. Some motif variants were previously reported in reactive arthritis synovial fluid and blood. The clones that were linked to disease were reported to be significantly enriched in matched synovial fluid samples from ankylosing spondylitis patients.

TCRdb re-derived calls from the 5' RACE reads in MiXCR, one entry per CDR3 protein. The sample includes 220,000 or so distinct CDR3 sequences, 10% of them seen just once. Germline CDR1 and CDR2: SGHDT and YYEEEE. Trimming at V came to 2 bases and at J to 6 bases, leaving 8 bases not matched to a gene. The CDR3 sequence is 15 residues long. This clonotype is a singleton in its sample. Its antigen remains unidentified. The rearrangement joins TRBV5-6 to TRBJ2-1; 7 bases match TRBD2. Sequencing was performed on blood, either unsorted or a sorted T cell fraction (not recorded which). This receptor was taken from a male donor with ankylosing spondylitis or in good health (not recorded which). The CDR3 is CASSFSAGSRNEQFF. The CDR3 nucleotides read TGTGCCAGCAGCTTCTCAGCGGGGTCTCGCAATGAGCAGTTCTTC.